The 26 T cell receptor beta chains below come from one sample, sequenced in a study of blood T cells in healthy people across ages. For the second PCR, which ran for about 7 to 11 cycles, a sample-barcoded 5' primer and a J-beta primer mix were used. TCRdb passed the 5' RACE reads through MiXCR, listing each CDR3 protein once. The sample comprises roughly 1.5 million distinct CDR3 sequences, roughly 43% of which are singletons, and just over 4% rests with the top ten. Sequencing used blood. These receptors originate from a young woman in good health.

In its sample, this clonotype was seen a few times. The rearrangement joins TRBV20-1 to TRBJ1-4, with 7 bases identical to TRBD1. The junction had 4 bases not matched to a gene; V was cut back by 2 bases and J by 4 bases. The CDR3 has 14 amino acids. Germline loops: CDR1 DFQATT, CDR2 SNEGSKA (reference sequence). The DNA of the CDR3 is TGCAGTGCTAGAAGGACAGGTGATAATGAAAAACTGTTTTTT. Its protein product is CSARRTGDNEKLFF.

This chain connects TRBV29-1 to TRBJ1-2; 7 bases line up with TRBD1. The CDR3 totals 13 residues. The trim removed 2 bases at V and 6 bases at J, leaving 6 bases unmatched. The germline CDR1 and CDR2 sequences are SQVTM and ANQGSEA. The CDR3 protein is CSVEQGGWDGYTF. The CDR3 DNA sequence: TGCAGCGTTGAACAGGGGGGATGGGATGGCTACACCTTC.

The chain uses TRBV21-1 and TRBJ1-4. TRBV21-1 is designated a pseudogene. The CDR3 consists of 15 residues. The CDR3 nucleotides are TGTGCCAGCAGCGCTACCGGGCCCTTGGGGGAAAAACTGTTTTTT. Protein product: CASSATGPLGEKLFF.

This clonotype has only one observation. The V call is TRBV7-9, the J call TRBJ2-5; D not resolved. Germline assignment: CDR1 SEHNR and CDR2 FQNEAQ (reference sequence). This CDR3 comprises 12 residues. Trimming left V 4 bases short and J 13 bases short, with 16 bases between. This CDR3 reads CASSSVLVPPYF. CDR3 nucleotide sequence: TGTGCCAGCAGCTCCGTCCTTGTTCCCCCGTACTTC.

In regard to this clonotype: An end of the junction differs from the germline gene, which may be a read error. The rearrangement uses TRBV7-9 and TRBJ1-5; D uncertain. Germline loops: CDR1 SEHNR, CDR2 FQNEAQ (reference sequence). The CDR3 is made up of 14 amino acids. The CDR3 nucleotides read TGTGCCAGCAGCCTAGCGGCAGGCGGTCAGCCCCAGCATTTT. It encodes CASSLAAGGQPQHF.

The rearrangement uses TRBV6-6 and TRBJ2-1; TRBD1 matches 8 bases. The CDR3 totals 14 residues. The ends lost 6 bases at V and 5 bases at J; junction bases unmatched: 6. The germline V gene has CDR1 MNHNY and CDR2 SVGAGI (reference sequence). For the CDR3, the DNA is TGTGCCAGCAGCCCAGGGGGCTGGGACAATGAGCAGTTCTTC. It is translated as CASSPGGWDNEQFF.

This rearrangement joins TRBV7-3 to TRBJ2-1; possible D gene TRBD2, 5 bases. V dropped 3 bases and J dropped 8 bases, with 8 bases sitting between them. CDR3 length equals 12 residues. Germline loops: CDR1 SGHTA, CDR2 FQGTGA. Written as DNA, the CDR3 is TGTGCCAGCAGCTTTGCGGGTGATGAGCAGTTCTTC. It specifies CASSFAGDEQFF.

The chain employs TRBV24-1 and TRBJ1-1, with a possible D match to TRBD1 (6 bases). The V and J ends lost 1 base and 1 base respectively, with 21 bases between them. The CDR3 covers 19 residues. CDR1 is KGHDR and CDR2 is SFDVKD in the germline V gene. CDR3 sequence (DNA): TGTGCCACCAGTGATTTCAGCAGGGGTCGGAGTTTCAAGAACACTGAAGCTTTCTTT. Amino acids: CATSDFSRGRSFKNTEAFF.

CDR3 bases: TGTGCCAGCAGTTACTCAGCAGTCCCCAACCCTTACGAGCAGTACTTC. Its translation is CASSYSAVPNPYEQYF. V gene TRBV6-5 combines with J gene TRBJ2-7; D not resolved. The CDR3 contains 16 residues. Germline CDR1 MNHEY, CDR2 SVGAGI. The V and J ends lost 0 bases and 4 bases respectively, with 16 bases between them.

The chain couples TRBV9 to TRBJ2-5; D remains unclear. CDR3 length: 16 amino acids. Per germline, CDR1 SGDLS and CDR2 YYNGEE. Deletions cut 4 bases from V and 6 bases from J, with 22 bases between. The CDR3 coding sequence is TGTGCCAGCAGCTTCCAAGGGCTTGCCTCCCCCCAGACCCAGTACTTC. This gives the protein CASSFQGLASPQTQYF.

The chain carries TRBV20-1 and TRBJ1-5; D is uncertain. CDR3 length: 14 residues. Per the germline V gene, CDR1 is DFQATT and CDR2 is SNEGSKA (reference sequence). V lost 5 bases, J lost 4 bases, and 15 bases lay in between. CDR3 sequence: CSAADPRGNQPQHF. CDR3 sequence (DNA): TGCAGTGCTGCGGACCCTAGAGGAAATCAGCCCCAGCATTTT.

The chain links TRBV7-2 to TRBJ1-5; D is undetermined. The CDR3 covers 13 residues. The V gene lost 9 bases and the J gene lost 2 bases, with 11 bases spanning the gap. Germline lookup yields CDR1 SGHTA and CDR2 FQGNSA. CDR3 sequence (DNA): TGTGCCAGTAGTGAAAACCGCAATCAGCCCCAGCATTTT. It translates to CASSENRNQPQHF. Based on the CDR3 plus reference TRBV7-2 and TRBJ1-5, the full variable domain is GAGVSQSPSNKVTEKGKDVELRCDPISGHTALYWYRQSLGQGLEFLIYFQGNSAPDKSGLPSDRFSAERTGGSVSTLTIQRTQQEDSAVYLCASSENRNQPQHFGDGTRLSIL.

A note on this clonotype: At one of its ends the junction is not consistent with the germline gene, which may arise from a read error. This sequence joins TRBV20-1 and TRBJ1-6; 10 bases agree with TRBD1. This CDR3 has 16 amino acids. The V gene's germline CDR1 is DFQATT and CDR2 SNEGSKA (reference sequence). This chain's CDR3 is CSARSGTGEWWSPLHF. The CDR3 DNA reads TGTAGTGCTAGATCAGGGACAGGGGAATGGTGGTCACCCCTCCACTTT.

Here the CDR3 DNA reads TGCGCCAGCGCTAAGGAGGGCCATAATGAGCAGTTCTTC. Translation: CASAKEGHNEQFF. J is TRBJ2-1 and V is TRBV5-1; tentatively, D is TRBD2 (6 bases). The CDR3 has 13 amino acids. Germline assignment: CDR1 SGHRS and CDR2 YFSETQ. V lost 7 bases, J lost 7 bases, and 15 bases lay in between.

This chain connects TRBV9 to TRBJ2-3; a possible D gene is TRBD2 (5 bases). The CDR3 extends over 15 amino acids. V was cut by 0 bases and J by 2 bases, with 10 bases left in between. Germline V gives CDR1 SGDLS, CDR2 YYNGEE. CDR3 sequence reads: CASSVARTSTDTQYF. CDR3 nucleotides: TGTGCCAGCAGCGTAGCCCGGACTTCCACAGATACGCAGTATTTT.

This clonotype has only one observation. The chain couples TRBV4-1 to TRBJ2-3; 11 nucleotides match TRBD2. V gave up 5 bases and J gave up 5 bases; unmatched junction bases: 9. This CDR3 has 16 residues. Germline V gene sequence: CDR1 MGHRA, CDR2 YSYEKL. The CDR3 bases are TGCGCCAGCAGCAAACTAGCGGGGGCCATCGGAGATACGCAGTATTTT. This codes for CASSKLAGAIGDTQYF.

About this clonotype: Germline and junction disagree at one end, which may indicate a read error. The chain carries TRBV12-3 or TRBV12-4 and TRBJ1-1, with a tentative D call TRBD1 (5 bases). There are 14 residues in the CDR3. The CDR3 nucleotides are TGTACCAGCAGAACCGGGACGTCCGGGACTGAAGCTTTCTTT. Translation: CTSRTGTSGTEAFF.

The V gene is TRBV30, the J gene TRBJ2-1; D call uncertain. The V end was cut by 0 bases, the J end by 3 bases, with 3 bases between. Germline lookup yields CDR1 GTSNPN and CDR2 SVGIG (reference sequence). This CDR3 is 12 amino acids long. CDR3 sequence: CAWSVLYNEQFF. In nucleotides, the CDR3 is TGTGCCTGGAGTGTACTCTACAATGAGCAGTTCTTC. The full variable domain, rest sourced from reference TRBV30 and TRBJ2-1, is SQTIHQWPATLVQPVGSPLSLECTVEGTSNPNLYWYRQAAGRGLQLLFYSVGIGQISSEVPQNLSASRPQDRQFILSSKKLLLSDSGFYLCAWSVLYNEQFFGPGTRLTVL.

The gene calls are TRBV7-9 and TRBJ2-7, with 7 bases lining up with TRBD1. The junction had 10 bases not matched to a gene; V was cut back by 5 bases and J by 6 bases. From germline, CDR1 is SEHNR and CDR2 FQNEAQ (reference sequence). The CDR3 is made up of 14 amino acids. The CDR3 loop reads CASSVGRGTIEQYF. For the CDR3, the DNA is TGTGCCAGCAGCGTTGGCAGGGGGACCATCGAGCAGTACTTC.

The rearrangement uses TRBV7-2 and TRBJ1-5, with 7 positions matching TRBD1. Trimming removed 3 bases from V and 7 bases from J; junction bases left unmatched: 9. The CDR3 loop spans 15 amino acids. Looked up from germline, CDR1 is SGHTA and CDR2 is FQGNSA. CDR3 region: CASSFRQGGGQPQHF. The CDR3 nucleotides read TGTGCCAGCAGCTTCCGTCAGGGGGGCGGGCAGCCCCAGCATTTT.

This clonotype was seen a handful of times. This chain joins TRBV30 and TRBJ1-2, with D possibly being TRBD1 (5 bases). Trimming cost V 0 bases and J 4 bases, with 15 bases left between them. The CDR3 is made up of 15 amino acids. Germline CDR1 is GTSNPN and CDR2 is SVGIG (reference sequence). The CDR3 is CAWSVPPPGTYGYTF. The CDR3 bases are TGTGCCTGGAGTGTACCTCCCCCAGGGACCTATGGCTACACCTTC.

The V and J genes are TRBV3-1 and TRBJ1-6; D is unclear. Trimming shortened V by 6 bases and J by 7 bases, and 13 bases separated the two germline ends. Germline V lookup: CDR1 LGHDT, CDR2 YNNKEL (reference sequence). The CDR3 length is 14 residues. The CDR3 sequence: CASSRGNANSPLHF. The CDR3 DNA reads as TGTGCCAGCAGTCGAGGGAACGCCAATTCACCCCTCCACTTT.

This clonotype was seen only a few times. The V gene is TRBV7-9, the J gene TRBJ2-1; 10 positions agree with TRBD1. CDR1 and CDR2 (germline): SEHNR, FQNEAQ (reference sequence). The V and J ends lost 5 bases and 10 bases, in that order; junction bases with no gene match: 17. This CDR3 has 17 residues. CDR3 in DNA: TGTGCCAGCAGCCTCACCCGCTCGGACAGGGGGTACCAAGAGCAGTTCTTC. Translation gives CASSLTRSDRGYQEQFF.

This clonotype was counted between two and nine times. The gene calls are TRBV20-1 and TRBJ2-1, with 8 nucleotides matching TRBD1. The CDR3 length is 16 residues. V trimming: 1 base; J trimming: 6 bases; junction bases outside the gene matches: 11. Germline V lookup: CDR1 DFQATT, CDR2 SNEGSKA (reference sequence). The CDR3 DNA sequence: TGCAGTGCTAGAGTACGGGGCAGGGGGCGCGTCAATGAGCAGTTCTTC. Translating gives CSARVRGRGRVNEQFF.

The chain employs TRBV4-3 and TRBJ1-6; a weak D match, TRBD1 (6 bases). This CDR3 contains 14 residues. The V gene's germline CDR1 is LGHNA and CDR2 YSLEER. The V end lost 4 bases, the J end lost 6 bases, and 10 bases lay between the germline ends. The CDR3 region is CASSRDRINSPLHF. The DNA for the CDR3 is TGCGCCAGCAGCCGAGACAGGATTAATTCACCCCTCCACTTT.

The chain uses TRBV4-1 and TRBJ1-4, with 9 bases matching TRBD1. CDR1 and CDR2 (germline): MGHRA, YSYEKL. This CDR3 spans 16 amino acids. J was trimmed by 5 bases and V by 1 base; bases with no gene match: 5. The CDR3 loop is CASSQGVGQGNEKLFF. The CDR3 nucleotides are TGCGCCAGCAGCCAAGGTGTGGGACAGGGAAATGAAAAACTGTTTTTT.